The sequence of this T cell receptor beta chain was determined in a study of blood T cell repertoires in COVID-19 (TCRdb year 2020). Concerning the study at large: Samples covering the acute and convalescent phases of COVID-19 were provided by collaborators in the United States, Italy and Spain. Where available, HLA class I and class II types were obtained from metadata supplied by the sample provider rather than from assay-based typing. Sample metadata almost always included a de-identified subject ID, COVID-19 status, age in years and sex. Deeply sampled blood TCRbeta repertoires from subjects exposed to, actively infected with, or recovered from COVID-19 were included in the dataset. Samples were obtained from the ongoing ImmuneRACE study (first 160 participants) and from 950 to 1,500 subjects provided by 6 global collaborators. A freely available public database, intended as a resource for researchers studying the immune response to SARS-CoV-2, is where the repertoires were released. The material from the prospective study consisted of cDNA or gDNA derived from T cells, B-cell-depleted T cells, or PBMCs. The full study reports these points: The quantity of clinical and demographic metadata differed by source and by participant and was supplied without curation.

Its CDR3 holds 13 amino acids, cysteine through phenylalanine. Here the CDR3 DNA is all that survives: 39 bases in frame from base 1. As encoded in the germline V gene, CDR1 is SGHVS while CDR2 is FQNEAQ. V lost 5 bases and J lost 1 base, and the count of bases not matched to a germline gene is 1. In Seattle, one collaborating source enrolled patients while the infection was active and tracked those patients longitudinally over the course of disease. The collaborating institutions used their own protocols to collect whole blood in K2EDTA tubes. For TCRbeta analysis, collaborator samples were shipped as frozen whole blood, as isolated PBMCs, or as DNA extracted from either sample type. Concerning this clone: Its antigen has not been determined. No qualities accompany the bases; no much larger clone lies one base away. Other DNA sequences in this sample translate to the same CDR3.

The immunoSEQ Assay, a bias-controlled multiplex PCR, was used to amplify TCRbeta CDR3 regions from genomic DNA. In the source study's methods: Within the assay, amplification of reference gene primers was used to estimate how many nucleated cells each sample contained. To quantify the absolute abundance of each unique TCRbeta CDR3 rearrangement, sequence reads were collapsed and filtered. Productive Simpson clonality was computed per sample as the square root of Simpson's diversity index over productive rearrangements. TCRdb limited this immuneACCESS table to in-frame rearrangements with V and J called. A share of clones is missing; checked studies link under half to unresolved V genes, and the rest is unexplained. From that table come the V and J calls and clone size; the DNA was used to work out D and trimming. Counted in this sample were roughly 410,000 clones; around 87% of them appeared once. Under 3% of the sample is in the top ten clones.

The sequenced material came from peripheral blood. This TCR was recovered from a woman in her sixties or seventies with COVID-19, enrolled during active disease. The chain was built from TRBV7-8 and TRBJ1-2; 7 central bases correspond to TRBD1. The DNA reads TGTGCCAGCAGCCGGGACAGTAACTATGGCTACACCTTC. Translated, it reads CASSRDSNYGYTF.